This T cell receptor (beta chain) emerged from a study of blood T cells in healthy people across ages. Germline V gives CDR1 MNHEY, CDR2 SMNVEV (reference sequence). This CDR3 has 19 amino acids. Per sample, at least 6 micrograms of total RNA were extracted. Only a few counts were recorded for this clonotype. One junction end does not reproduce the germline sequence, and a read error may be involved. A second PCR, run for about 7 to 11 cycles, used a sample-barcoded 5' primer plus a J-beta primer mix. TCRdb re-analysed the 5' RACE reads in MiXCR, keeping a single row per CDR3 protein. This sample has about 1.1 million distinct CDR3 sequences, with around two fifths found just once.

This chain joins TRBV27 and TRBJ2-1, with 16 bases that match TRBD2. The clonotype was recovered from a man between 18 and 35 years old in good health. The sequenced sample was blood. This chain's CDR3 is CASSLGTSGGGFLYNERFF. Here the CDR3 DNA reads TGTGCCAGCAGTCTCGGGACTAGCGGGGGGGGCTTCCTATACAATGAGCGGTTCTTC.